This T cell receptor (beta chain) was found in a study of identical twins. Study-level points and caveats: For monozygotic twins, models underestimated out-of-frame TCR alpha sharing.

TCRdb reprocessed the 5' RACE reads with MiXCR, giving one entry per CDR3 protein. The profile covers 550,000 to 800,000 distinct CDR3 sequences, with roughly 7.1% appearing a single time and less than 2% taken by the ten largest. Worth noting for this clonotype: The antigen is not known.

These same records also appear under a second study, on yellow fever vaccine responses in identical twins. That work states: On the reported evidence, twins' vaccine T cell responses seemed partly convergent and partly personalized.

This sequence was found in a woman younger than 35 in good health. The sequenced sample was PBMCs.

CDR3 sequence (DNA): TGTGCCAGCAGTTACAAGAGCTCCTACAATGAGCAGTTCTTC. This sequence encodes CASSYKSSYNEQFF. The chain uses TRBV12-3 or TRBV12-4 and TRBJ2-1, with unresolved D. The CDR3 contains 14 residues. Between the trimmed V and J ends, which lost 4 bases and 0 bases, there was a span of 7 bases.